This T cell receptor (beta chain) was observed in a study of graft-versus-host responses after intestinal transplantation. Study context: Multivisceral, liver-intestinal, or isolated intestinal transplants were received by the recipients. Recipients were all induced with anti-thymocyte globulin, then given tacrolimus and steroids for around three years. Study outcomes and limitations: GvH clones detected in recipient marrow included some appearing first in ileum or blood. Early after transplant, HvG declines were associated with peak levels of circulating GvH clones.

Losses at the gene ends were 6 bases for V and 3 bases for J; bases not matched to a gene: 11. Germline CDR1 and CDR2: MDHEN and SYDVKM. The CDR3 covers 16 residues. Note on this clone: Antigen unknown.

The repertoire was sequenced with immunoSEQ multiplex PCR; TCRdb's copy has only in-frame clones and lacks some. The sample has 80,000 to 100,000 clones; 91% are singletons. This sequence was found in a human donor who was the organ donor for an intestinal transplant. V and J are TRBV28 and TRBJ1-3; TRBD1 aligns across 7 bases. The material was unstimulated CD4+ T cells sorted from spleen or lymph node cells, obtained before transplant. The CDR3, as DNA: TGTGCCAGCAGCCCTCAGGGACAGAGTTTTGGAAACACCATATATTTT. Its translation: CASSPQGQSFGNTIYF.